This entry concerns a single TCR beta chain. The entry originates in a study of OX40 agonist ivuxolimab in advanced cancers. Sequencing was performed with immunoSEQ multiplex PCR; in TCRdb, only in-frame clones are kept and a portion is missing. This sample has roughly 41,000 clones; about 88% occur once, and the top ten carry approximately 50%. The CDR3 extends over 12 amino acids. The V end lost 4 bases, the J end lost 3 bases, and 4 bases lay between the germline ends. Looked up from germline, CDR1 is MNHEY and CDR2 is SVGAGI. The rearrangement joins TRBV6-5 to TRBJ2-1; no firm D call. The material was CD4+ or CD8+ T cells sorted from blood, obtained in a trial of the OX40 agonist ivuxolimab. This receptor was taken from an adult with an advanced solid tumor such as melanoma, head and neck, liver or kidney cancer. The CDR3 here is CASSSIYNEQFF. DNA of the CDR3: TGTGCCAGCAGTTCGATCTACAATGAGCAGTTCTTC.